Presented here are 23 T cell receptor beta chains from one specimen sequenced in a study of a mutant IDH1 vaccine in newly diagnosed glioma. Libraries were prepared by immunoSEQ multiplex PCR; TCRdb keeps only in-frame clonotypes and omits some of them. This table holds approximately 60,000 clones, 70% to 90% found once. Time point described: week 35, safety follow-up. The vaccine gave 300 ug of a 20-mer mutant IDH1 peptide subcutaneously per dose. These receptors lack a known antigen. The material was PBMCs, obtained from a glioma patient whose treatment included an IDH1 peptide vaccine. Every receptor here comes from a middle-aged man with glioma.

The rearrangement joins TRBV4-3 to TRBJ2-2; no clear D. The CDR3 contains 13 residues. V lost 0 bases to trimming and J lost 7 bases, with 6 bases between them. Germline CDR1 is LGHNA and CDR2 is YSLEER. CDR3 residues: CASSQDVGGELFF. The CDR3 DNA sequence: TGCGCCAGCAGCCAAGATGTCGGCGGGGAGCTGTTTTTT.

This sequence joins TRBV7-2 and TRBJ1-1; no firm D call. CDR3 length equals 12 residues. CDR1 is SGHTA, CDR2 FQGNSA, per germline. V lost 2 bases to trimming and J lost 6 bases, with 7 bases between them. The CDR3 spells CASSLSRAEAFF. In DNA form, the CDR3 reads TGTGCCAGCAGCTTATCCCGGGCTGAAGCTTTCTTT.

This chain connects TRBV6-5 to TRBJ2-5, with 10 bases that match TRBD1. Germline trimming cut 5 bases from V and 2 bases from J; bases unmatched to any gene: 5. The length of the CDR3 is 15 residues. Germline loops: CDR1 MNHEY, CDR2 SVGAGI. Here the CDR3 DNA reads TGTGCCAGCAGTAGCCGGGACAGGGGTCAAGAGACCCAGTACTTC. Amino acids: CASSSRDRGQETQYF.

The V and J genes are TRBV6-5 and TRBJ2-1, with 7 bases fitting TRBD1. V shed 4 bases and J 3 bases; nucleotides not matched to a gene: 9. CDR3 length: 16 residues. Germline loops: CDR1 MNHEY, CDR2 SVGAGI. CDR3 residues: CASSLTTGLIYNEQFF. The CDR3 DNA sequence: TGTGCCAGCAGTTTAACGACAGGGCTGATCTACAATGAGCAGTTCTTC.

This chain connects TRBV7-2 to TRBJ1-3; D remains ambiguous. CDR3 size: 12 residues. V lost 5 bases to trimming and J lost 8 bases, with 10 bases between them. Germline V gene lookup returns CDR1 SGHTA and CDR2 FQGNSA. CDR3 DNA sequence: TGTGCCAGCAGCCCTCGGTGGGACACCATATATTTT. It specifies CASSPRWDTIYF. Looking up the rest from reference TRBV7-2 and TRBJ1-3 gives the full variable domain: GAGVSQSPSNKVTEKGKDVELRCDPISGHTALYWYRQSLGQGLEFLIYFQGNSAPDKSGLPSDRFSAERTGGSVSTLTIQRTQQEDSAVYLCASSPRWDTIYFGEGSWLTVV.

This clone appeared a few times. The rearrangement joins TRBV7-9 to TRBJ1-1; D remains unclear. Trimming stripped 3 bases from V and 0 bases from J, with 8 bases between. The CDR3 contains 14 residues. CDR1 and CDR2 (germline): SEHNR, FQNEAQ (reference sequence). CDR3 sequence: CASSLEGVNTEAFF. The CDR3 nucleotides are TGTGCCAGCAGCTTGGAGGGAGTGAACACTGAAGCTTTCTTT.

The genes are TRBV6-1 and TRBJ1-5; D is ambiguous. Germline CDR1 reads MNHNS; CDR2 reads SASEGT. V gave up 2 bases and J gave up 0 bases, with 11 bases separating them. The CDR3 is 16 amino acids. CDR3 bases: TGTGCCAGCAGTGAACTGGGTCTGATTAGCAATCAGCCCCAGCATTTT. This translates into CASSELGLISNQPQHF.

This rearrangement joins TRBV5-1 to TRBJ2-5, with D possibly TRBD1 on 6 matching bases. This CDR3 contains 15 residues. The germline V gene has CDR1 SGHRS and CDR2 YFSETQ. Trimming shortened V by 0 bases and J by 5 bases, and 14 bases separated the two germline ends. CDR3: CASSLGLGAEETQYF. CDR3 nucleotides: TGCGCCAGCAGCTTGGGCCTGGGGGCGGAGGAGACCCAGTACTTC.

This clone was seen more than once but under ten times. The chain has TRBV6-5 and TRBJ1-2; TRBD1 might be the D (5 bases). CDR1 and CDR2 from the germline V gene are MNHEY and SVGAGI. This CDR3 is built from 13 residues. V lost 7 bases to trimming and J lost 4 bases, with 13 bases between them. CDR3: CASTQGDVYGYTF. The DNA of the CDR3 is TGTGCCAGCACCCAAGGGGACGTCTATGGCTACACCTTC.

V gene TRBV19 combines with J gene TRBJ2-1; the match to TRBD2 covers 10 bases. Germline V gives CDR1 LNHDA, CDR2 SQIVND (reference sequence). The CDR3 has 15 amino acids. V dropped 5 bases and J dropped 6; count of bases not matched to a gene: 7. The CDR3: CASSVLAGEVNEQFF. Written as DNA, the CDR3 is TGTGCCAGTAGTGTTCTAGCGGGAGAGGTCAATGAGCAGTTCTTC.

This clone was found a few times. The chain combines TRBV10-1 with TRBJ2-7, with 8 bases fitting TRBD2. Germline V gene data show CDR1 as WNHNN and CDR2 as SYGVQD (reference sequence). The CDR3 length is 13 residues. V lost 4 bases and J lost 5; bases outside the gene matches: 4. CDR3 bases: TGCGCCAGCAGTGTAAGCGGGAGTCACGAGCAGTACTTC. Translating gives CASSVSGSHEQYF.

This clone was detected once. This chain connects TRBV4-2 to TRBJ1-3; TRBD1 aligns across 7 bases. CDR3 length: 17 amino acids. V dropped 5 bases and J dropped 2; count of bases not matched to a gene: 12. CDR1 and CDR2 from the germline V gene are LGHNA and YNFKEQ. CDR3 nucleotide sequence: TGTGCCAGCAGCTTGGGCCTAGGGCAGGGGGCTGGAAACACCATATATTTT. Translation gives CASSLGLGQGAGNTIYF.

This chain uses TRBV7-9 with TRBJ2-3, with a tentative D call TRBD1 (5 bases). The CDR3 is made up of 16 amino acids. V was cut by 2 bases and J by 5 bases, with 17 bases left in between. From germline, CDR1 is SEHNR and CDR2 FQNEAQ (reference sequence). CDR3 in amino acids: CASSLKGALGKDTQYF. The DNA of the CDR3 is TGTGCCAGCAGCTTAAAAGGGGCTCTTGGGAAAGATACGCAGTATTTT.

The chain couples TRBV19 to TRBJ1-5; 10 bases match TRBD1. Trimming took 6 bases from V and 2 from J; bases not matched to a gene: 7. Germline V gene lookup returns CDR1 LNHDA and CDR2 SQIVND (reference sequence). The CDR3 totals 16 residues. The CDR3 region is CASREGQGDGNQPQHF. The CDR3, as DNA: TGTGCCAGTAGAGAAGGACAGGGGGATGGCAATCAGCCCCAGCATTTT.

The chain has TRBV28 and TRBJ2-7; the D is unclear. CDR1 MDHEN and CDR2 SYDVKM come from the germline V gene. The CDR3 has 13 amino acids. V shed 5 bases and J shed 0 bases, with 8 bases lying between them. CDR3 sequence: CASSVGSSYEQYF. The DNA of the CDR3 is TGTGCCAGCAGTGTCGGCAGCTCCTACGAGCAGTACTTC.

The CDR3 coding sequence is TGCGCCAGCAGCGACTACAATTCCTACGAGCAGTACTTC. The encoded protein is CASSDYNSYEQYF. The chain uses TRBV5-1 and TRBJ2-7; a weak D match, TRBD2 (5 bases). Trimming took off 4 bases at V and 1 base at J, with 9 bases between the two ends. The CDR3 is made up of 13 amino acids. Per germline, CDR1 SGHRS and CDR2 YFSETQ. The full variable domain, with the rest looked up from reference TRBV5-1 and TRBJ2-7, is KAGVTQTPRYLIKTRGQQVTLSCSPISGHRSVSWYQQTPGQGLQFLFEYFSETQRNKGNFPGRFSGRQFSNSRSEMNVSTLELGDSALYLCASSDYNSYEQYFGPGTRLTVT.

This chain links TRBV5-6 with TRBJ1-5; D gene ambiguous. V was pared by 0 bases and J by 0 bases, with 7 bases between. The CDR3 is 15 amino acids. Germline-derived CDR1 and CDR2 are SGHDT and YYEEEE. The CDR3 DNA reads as TGTGCCAGCAGCTTGGGCAGCTATAGCAATCAGCCCCAGCATTTT. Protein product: CASSLGSYSNQPQHF. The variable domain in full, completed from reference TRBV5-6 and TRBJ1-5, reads DAGVTQSPTHLIKTRGQQVTLRCSPKSGHDTVSWYQQALGQGPQFIFQYYEEEERQRGNFPDRFSGHQFPNYSSELNVNALLLGDSALYLCASSLGSYSNQPQHFGDGTRLSIL.

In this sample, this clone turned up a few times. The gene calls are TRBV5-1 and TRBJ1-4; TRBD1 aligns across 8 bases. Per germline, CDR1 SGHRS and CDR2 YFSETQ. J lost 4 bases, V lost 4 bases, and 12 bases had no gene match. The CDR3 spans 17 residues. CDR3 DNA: TGCGCCAGCAGCCATAGCGGACAGGGCCGGGGTAATGAAAAACTGTTTTTT. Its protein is CASSHSGQGRGNEKLFF.

The CDR3 bases are TGTGCCAGCAGTGAAGCGACGGCTGGACAGACCCAGTACTTC. Translating gives CASSEATAGQTQYF. The chain is built from TRBV2 and TRBJ2-5; no definite D call. V was trimmed by 0 bases and J by 6 bases, leaving 11 bases between them. The length of the CDR3 is 14 residues. Germline assignment: CDR1 SNHLY and CDR2 FYNNEI.

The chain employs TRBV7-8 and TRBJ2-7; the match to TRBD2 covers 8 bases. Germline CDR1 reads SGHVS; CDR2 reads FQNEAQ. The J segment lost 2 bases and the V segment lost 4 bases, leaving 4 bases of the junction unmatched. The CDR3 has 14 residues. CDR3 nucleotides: TGTGCCAGCAGCTCCACTAGCGGCGCCTACGAGCAGTACTTC. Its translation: CASSSTSGAYEQYF.

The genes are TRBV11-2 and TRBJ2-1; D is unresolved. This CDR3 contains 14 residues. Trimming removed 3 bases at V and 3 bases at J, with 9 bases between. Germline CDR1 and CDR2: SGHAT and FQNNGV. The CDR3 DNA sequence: TGTGCCAGCAGCTTTGGCCGAAGCTACAATGAGCAGTTCTTC. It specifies CASSFGRSYNEQFF.

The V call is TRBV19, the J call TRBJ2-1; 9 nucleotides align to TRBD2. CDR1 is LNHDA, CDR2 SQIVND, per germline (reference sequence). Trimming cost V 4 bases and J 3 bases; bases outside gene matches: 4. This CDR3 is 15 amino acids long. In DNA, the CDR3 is TGTGCCAGTAGTAAAGTAGCGGGAGACTACAATGAGCAGTTCTTC. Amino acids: CASSKVAGDYNEQFF.

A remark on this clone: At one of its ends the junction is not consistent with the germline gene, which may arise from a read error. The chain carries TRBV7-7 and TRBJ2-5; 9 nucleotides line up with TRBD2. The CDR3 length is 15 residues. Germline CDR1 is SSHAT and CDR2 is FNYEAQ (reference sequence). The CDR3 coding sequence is TGTGCTAGCAGCTTAGCCGCGGGAGGGGGAGAGACCCAGTACTTC. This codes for CASSLAAGGGETQYF.